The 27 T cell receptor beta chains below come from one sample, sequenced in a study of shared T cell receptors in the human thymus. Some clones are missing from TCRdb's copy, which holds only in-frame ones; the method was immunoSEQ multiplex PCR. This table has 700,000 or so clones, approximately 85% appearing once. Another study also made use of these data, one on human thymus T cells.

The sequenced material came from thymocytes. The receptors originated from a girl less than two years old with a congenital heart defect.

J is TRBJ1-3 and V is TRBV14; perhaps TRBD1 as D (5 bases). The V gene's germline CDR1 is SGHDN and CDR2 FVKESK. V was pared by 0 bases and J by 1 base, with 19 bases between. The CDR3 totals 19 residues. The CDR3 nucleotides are TGTGCCAGCAGCCAAGAGAGGCAGGGTCTAGGTTTATCTGGAAACACCATATATTTT. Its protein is CASSQERQGLGLSGNTIYF.

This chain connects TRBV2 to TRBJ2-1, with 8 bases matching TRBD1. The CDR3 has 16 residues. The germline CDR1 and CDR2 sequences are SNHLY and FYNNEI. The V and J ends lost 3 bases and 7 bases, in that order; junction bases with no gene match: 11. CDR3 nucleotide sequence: TGTGCCAGCAGTGATCCGACCTGGACAGGGTCGAATGAGCAGTTCTTC. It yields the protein CASSDPTWTGSNEQFF.

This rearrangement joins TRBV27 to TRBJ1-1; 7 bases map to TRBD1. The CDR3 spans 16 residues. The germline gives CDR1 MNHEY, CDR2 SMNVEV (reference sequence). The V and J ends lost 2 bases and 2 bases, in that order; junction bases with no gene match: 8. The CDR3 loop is CASSLRGRGVNTEAFF. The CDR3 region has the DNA TGTGCCAGCAGTTTAAGGGGCAGGGGGGTAAACACTGAAGCTTTCTTT.

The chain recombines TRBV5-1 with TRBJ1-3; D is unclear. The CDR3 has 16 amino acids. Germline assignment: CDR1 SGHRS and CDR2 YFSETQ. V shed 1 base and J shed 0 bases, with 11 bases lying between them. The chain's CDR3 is CASSLSGLNSGNTIYF. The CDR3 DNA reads TGCGCCAGCAGCTTGTCCGGTCTTAACTCTGGAAACACCATATATTTT.

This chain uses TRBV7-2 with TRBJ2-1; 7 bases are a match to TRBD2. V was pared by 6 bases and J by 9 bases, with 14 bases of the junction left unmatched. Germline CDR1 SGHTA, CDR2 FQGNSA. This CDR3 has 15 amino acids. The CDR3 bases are TGTGCCAGCAGTCAGCGGGACGCCTCAAGGGGTGAGCAGTTCTTC. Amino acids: CASSQRDASRGEQFF.

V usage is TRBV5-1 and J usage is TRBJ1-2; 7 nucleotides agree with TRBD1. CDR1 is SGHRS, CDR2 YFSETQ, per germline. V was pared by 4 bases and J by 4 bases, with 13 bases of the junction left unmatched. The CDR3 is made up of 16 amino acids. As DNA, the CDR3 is TGCGCCAGCAGCAGTCCCGGGACAGAAGAACTCTATGGCTACACCTTC. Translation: CASSSPGTEELYGYTF.

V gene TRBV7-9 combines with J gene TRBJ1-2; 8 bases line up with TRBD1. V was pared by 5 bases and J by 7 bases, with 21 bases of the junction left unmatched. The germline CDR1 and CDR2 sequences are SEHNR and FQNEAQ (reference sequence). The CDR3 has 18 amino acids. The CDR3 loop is CASSPHRAGGPNRGGYTF. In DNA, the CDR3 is TGTGCCAGCAGCCCTCATCGAGCAGGGGGCCCCAATAGGGGTGGCTACACCTTC.

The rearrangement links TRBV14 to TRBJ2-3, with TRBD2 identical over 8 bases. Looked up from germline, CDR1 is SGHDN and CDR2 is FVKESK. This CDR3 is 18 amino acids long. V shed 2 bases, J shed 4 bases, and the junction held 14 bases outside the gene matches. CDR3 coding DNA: TGTGCCAGCAGCCAAAAAACGAGCCGCGGGGGGAATGCAGATACGCAGTATTTT. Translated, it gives CASSQKTSRGGNADTQYF. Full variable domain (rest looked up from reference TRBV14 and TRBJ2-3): EAGVTQFPSHSVIEKGQTVTLRCDPISGHDNLYWYRRVMGKEIKFLLHFVKESKQDESGMPNNRFLAERTGGTYSTLKVQPAELEDSGVYFCASSQKTSRGGNADTQYFGPGTRLTVL.

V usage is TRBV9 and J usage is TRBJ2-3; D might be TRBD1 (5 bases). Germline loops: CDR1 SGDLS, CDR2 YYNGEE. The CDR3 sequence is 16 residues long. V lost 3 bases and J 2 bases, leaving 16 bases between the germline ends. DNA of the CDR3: TGTGCCAGCAGCGCGACAGACAAAAAGGCCACAGATACGCAGTATTTT. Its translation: CASSATDKKATDTQYF.

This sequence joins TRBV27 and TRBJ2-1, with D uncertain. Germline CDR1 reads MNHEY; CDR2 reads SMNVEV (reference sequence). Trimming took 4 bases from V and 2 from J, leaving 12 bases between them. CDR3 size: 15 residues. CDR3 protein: CASSSTGVPYNEQFF. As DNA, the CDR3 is TGTGCCAGCAGTTCCACCGGAGTACCCTACAATGAGCAGTTCTTC.

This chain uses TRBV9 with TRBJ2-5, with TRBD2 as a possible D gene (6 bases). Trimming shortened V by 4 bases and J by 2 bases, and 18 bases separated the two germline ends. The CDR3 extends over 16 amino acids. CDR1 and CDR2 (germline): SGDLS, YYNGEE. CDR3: CASSPPGLLGQETQYF. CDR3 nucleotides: TGTGCCAGCAGCCCCCCGGGACTCCTCGGGCAAGAGACCCAGTACTTC.

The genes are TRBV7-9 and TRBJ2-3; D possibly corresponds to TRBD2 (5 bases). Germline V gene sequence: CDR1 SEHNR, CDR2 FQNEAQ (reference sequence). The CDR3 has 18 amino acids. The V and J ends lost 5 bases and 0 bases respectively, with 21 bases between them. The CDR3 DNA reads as TGTGCCAGCAGCCCCGGGGTACGCCATTCATCTAGCACAGATACGCAGTATTTT. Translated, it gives CASSPGVRHSSSTDTQYF.

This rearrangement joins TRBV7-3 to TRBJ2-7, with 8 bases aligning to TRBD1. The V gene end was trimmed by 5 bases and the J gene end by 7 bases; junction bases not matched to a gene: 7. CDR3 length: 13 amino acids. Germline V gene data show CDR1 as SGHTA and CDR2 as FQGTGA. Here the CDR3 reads CASSAHDRGEQYF. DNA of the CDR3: TGTGCCAGCAGCGCCCACGACAGGGGAGAGCAGTACTTC.

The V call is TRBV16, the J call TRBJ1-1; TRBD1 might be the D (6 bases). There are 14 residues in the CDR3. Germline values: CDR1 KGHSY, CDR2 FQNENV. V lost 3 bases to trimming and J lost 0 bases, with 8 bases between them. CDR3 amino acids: CASSQDSMNTEAFF. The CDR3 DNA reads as TGTGCCAGCAGCCAGGACAGTATGAACACTGAAGCTTTCTTT. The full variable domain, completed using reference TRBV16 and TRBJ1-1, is GEEVAQTPKHLVRGEGQKAKLYCAPIKGHSYVFWYQQVLKNEFKFLISFQNENVFDETGMPKERFSAKCLPNSPCSLEIQATKLEDSAVYFCASSQDSMNTEAFFGQGTRLTVV.

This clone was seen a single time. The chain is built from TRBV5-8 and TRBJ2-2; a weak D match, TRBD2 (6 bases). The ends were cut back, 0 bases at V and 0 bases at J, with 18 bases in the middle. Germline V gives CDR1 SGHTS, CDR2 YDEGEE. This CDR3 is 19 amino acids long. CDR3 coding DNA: TGTGCCAGCAGCTTGGGGGGGGACCCCCCTTTCGCGAACACCGGGGAGCTGTTTTTT. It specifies CASSLGGDPPFANTGELFF.

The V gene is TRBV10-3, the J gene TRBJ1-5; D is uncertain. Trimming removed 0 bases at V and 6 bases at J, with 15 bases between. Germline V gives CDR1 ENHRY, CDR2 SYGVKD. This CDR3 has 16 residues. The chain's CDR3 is CAISESPGSQIQPQHF. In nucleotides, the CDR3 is TGTGCCATCAGTGAGTCACCCGGGTCCCAAATTCAGCCCCAGCATTTT.

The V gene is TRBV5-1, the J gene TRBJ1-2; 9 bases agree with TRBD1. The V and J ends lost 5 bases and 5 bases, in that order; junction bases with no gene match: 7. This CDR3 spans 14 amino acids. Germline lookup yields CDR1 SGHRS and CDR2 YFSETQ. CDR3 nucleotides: TGCGCCAGCAGACAAACAGGGGGCCCTTATGGCTACACCTTC. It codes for CASRQTGGPYGYTF.

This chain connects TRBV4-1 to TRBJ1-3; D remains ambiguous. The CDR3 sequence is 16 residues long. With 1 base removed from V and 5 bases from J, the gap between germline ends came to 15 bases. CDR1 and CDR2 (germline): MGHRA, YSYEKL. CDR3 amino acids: CASSQGLQERRNTIYF. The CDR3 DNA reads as TGCGCCAGCAGCCAAGGTCTTCAGGAACGCAGAAACACCATATATTTT.

The CDR3 protein is CASSLAATGLAGDEQYF. The DNA for the CDR3 is TGTGCCAGCAGCTTAGCGGCTACCGGGCTAGCGGGGGACGAGCAGTACTTC. This chain links TRBV7-9 with TRBJ2-7; TRBD2 matches 10 bases. This CDR3 is 17 amino acids long. After removal of 0 bases from V and 5 bases from J, the junction contained 10 bases not matched to a gene. Per the germline V gene, CDR1 is SEHNR and CDR2 is FQNEAQ (reference sequence). Using reference TRBV7-9 and TRBJ2-7 for the parts outside the CDR3, the full variable domain is DTGVSQNPRHKITKRGQNVTFRCDPISEHNRLYWYRQTLGQGPEFLTYFQNEAQLEKSRLLSDRFSAERPKGSFSTLEIQRTEQGDSAMYLCASSLAATGLAGDEQYFGPGTRLTVT.

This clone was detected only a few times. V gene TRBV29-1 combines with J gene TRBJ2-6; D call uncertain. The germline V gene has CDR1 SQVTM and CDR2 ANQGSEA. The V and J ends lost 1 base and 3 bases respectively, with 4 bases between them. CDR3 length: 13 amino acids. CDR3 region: CSVEGLGANVLTF. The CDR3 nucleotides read TGCAGCGTTGAAGGGCTTGGGGCCAACGTCCTGACTTTC.

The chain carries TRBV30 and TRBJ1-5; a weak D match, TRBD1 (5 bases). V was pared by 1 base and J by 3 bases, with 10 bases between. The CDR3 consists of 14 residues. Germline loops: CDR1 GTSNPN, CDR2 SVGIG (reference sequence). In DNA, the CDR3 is TGTGCCTGGAGTGGCAAGGGGATCAATCAGCCCCAGCATTTT. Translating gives CAWSGKGINQPQHF.

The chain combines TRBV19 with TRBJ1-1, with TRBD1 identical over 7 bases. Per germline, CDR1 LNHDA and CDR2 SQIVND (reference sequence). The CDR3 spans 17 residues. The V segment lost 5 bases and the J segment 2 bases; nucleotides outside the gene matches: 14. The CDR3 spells CASSPHLGTVGNTEAFF. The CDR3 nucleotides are TGTGCCAGTAGTCCGCACCTCGGGACAGTTGGAAACACTGAAGCTTTCTTT. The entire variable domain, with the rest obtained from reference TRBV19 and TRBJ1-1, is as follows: DGGITQSPKYLFRKEGQNVTLSCEQNLNHDAMYWYRQDPGQGLRLIYYSQIVNDFQKGDIAEGYSVSREKKESFPLTVTSAQKNPTAFYLCASSPHLGTVGNTEAFFGQGTRLTVV.

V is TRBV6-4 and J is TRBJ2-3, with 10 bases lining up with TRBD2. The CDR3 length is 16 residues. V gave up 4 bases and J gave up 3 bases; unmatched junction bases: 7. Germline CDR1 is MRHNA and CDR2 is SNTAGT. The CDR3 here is CASSVSGGARTDTQYF. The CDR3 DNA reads TGTGCCAGCAGTGTAAGCGGGGGGGCTAGAACAGATACGCAGTATTTT.

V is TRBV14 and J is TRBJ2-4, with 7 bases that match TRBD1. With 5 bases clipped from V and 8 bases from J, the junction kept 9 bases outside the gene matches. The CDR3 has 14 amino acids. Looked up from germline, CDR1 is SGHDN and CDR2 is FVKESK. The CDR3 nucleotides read TGTGCCAGCAGCGAACAGGGGCCGACCGACATTCAGTACTTC. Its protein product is CASSEQGPTDIQYF. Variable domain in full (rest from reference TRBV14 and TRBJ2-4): EAGVTQFPSHSVIEKGQTVTLRCDPISGHDNLYWYRRVMGKEIKFLLHFVKESKQDESGMPNNRFLAERTGGTYSTLKVQPAELEDSGVYFCASSEQGPTDIQYFGAGTRLSVL.

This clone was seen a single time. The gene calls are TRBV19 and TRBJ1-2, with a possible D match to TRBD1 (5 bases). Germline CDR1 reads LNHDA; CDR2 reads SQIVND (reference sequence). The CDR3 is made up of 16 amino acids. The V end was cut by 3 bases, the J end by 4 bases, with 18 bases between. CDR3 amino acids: CASSINIGRAAYGYTF. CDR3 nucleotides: TGTGCCAGTAGTATTAACATCGGCAGGGCGGCCTATGGCTACACCTTC.

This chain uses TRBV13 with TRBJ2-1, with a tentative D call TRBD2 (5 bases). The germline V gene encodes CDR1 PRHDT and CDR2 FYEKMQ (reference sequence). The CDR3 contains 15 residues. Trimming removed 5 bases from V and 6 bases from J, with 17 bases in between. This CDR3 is CASSPGFGRANEQFF. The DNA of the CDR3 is TGTGCCAGCAGCCCCGGTTTCGGGCGGGCCAATGAGCAGTTCTTC.

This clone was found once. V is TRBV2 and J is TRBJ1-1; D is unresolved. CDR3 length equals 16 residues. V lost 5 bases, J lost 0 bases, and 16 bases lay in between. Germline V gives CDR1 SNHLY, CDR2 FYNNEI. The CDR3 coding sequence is TGTGCCAGCAGTCCGCCGTTGGAGGTACTGAACACTGAAGCTTTCTTT. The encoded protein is CASSPPLEVLNTEAFF.